Shown below are 11 T cell receptor beta chains from a single sample sequenced in a study of cytomegalovirus exposure and HLA in healthy donors. The PCR employed 60 Vbeta primers together with 13 Jbeta primers. Method: immunoSEQ multiplex PCR; TCRdb's copy keeps in-frame clones and lacks some. The sample holds just under 150,000 clones, 75% to 90% seen once. Input material: PBMCs. The source of these receptors is a woman in her twenties or thirties in good health and CMV-seronegative.

CDR3 sequence reads: CASSQDVRRNEQFF. As DNA, the CDR3 is TGCGCCAGCAGCCAAGACGTAAGGAGAAATGAGCAGTTCTTC. This chain uses TRBV4-3 with TRBJ2-1; D is unclear. The germline gives CDR1 LGHNA, CDR2 YSLEER. Trimming removed 0 bases from V and 7 bases from J, with 10 bases in between. CDR3 size: 14 residues.

The chain links TRBV11-2 to TRBJ2-7; 11 bases map to TRBD2. The CDR3 runs 16 residues. The ends lost 5 bases at V and 2 bases at J; junction bases unmatched: 8. Per germline, CDR1 SGHAT and CDR2 FQNNGV. The CDR3 DNA follows: TGTGCCAGCAGCCCTGAGGGACTAGCGGAAACCTACGAGCAGTACTTC. Encoded protein: CASSPEGLAETYEQYF.

The gene calls are TRBV7-7 and TRBJ1-1, with D unresolved. This CDR3 is built from 13 residues. V lost 1 base, J lost 1 base, and 4 bases lay in between. The germline V gene encodes CDR1 SSHAT and CDR2 FNYEAQ (reference sequence). The CDR3 loop reads CASSLDQNTEAFF. Here the CDR3 DNA reads TGTGCCAGCAGCTTAGATCAGAACACTGAAGCTTTCTTT. The full variable domain, with the rest looked up from reference TRBV7-7 and TRBJ1-1, is GAGVSQSPRYKVTKRGQDVTLRCDPISSHATLYWYQQALGQGPEFLTYFNYEAQPDKSGLPSDRFSAERPEGSISTLTIQRTEQRDSAMYRCASSLDQNTEAFFGQGTRLTVV.

The chain has TRBV7-2 and TRBJ2-7, with 10 positions matching TRBD1. The germline gives CDR1 SGHTA, CDR2 FQGNSA. V dropped 0 bases and J dropped 1; count of bases not matched to a gene: 0. CDR3 length: 15 amino acids. The CDR3 loop reads CASSLAGQGSYEQYF. For the CDR3, the DNA is TGTGCCAGCAGCTTAGCGGGACAGGGGTCCTACGAGCAGTACTTC.

V and J are TRBV5-1 and TRBJ1-1, with 8 bases matching TRBD1. The trim removed 4 bases at V and 6 bases at J, leaving 5 bases unmatched. The germline CDR1 and CDR2 sequences are SGHRS and YFSETQ. The CDR3 loop spans 13 amino acids. CDR3 nucleotides: TGCGCCAGCAGCGGACGGACAGGGTCTGAAGCTTTCTTT. Encoded protein: CASSGRTGSEAFF.

The CDR3, as DNA: TGCGCCAGCATGGGGGGAATCTACGAGCAGTACTTC. It specifies CASMGGIYEQYF. The chain recombines TRBV23-1 with TRBJ2-7; D may be TRBD2 (6 bases). TRBV23-1 is recorded as an ORF, its role being uncertain. The V end lost 7 bases, the J end lost 3 bases, and 10 bases lay between the germline ends. The CDR3 spans 12 residues.

This rearrangement joins TRBV25-1 to TRBJ1-5, with unresolved D. The CDR3 is 16 amino acids. Per germline, CDR1 MGHDK and CDR2 SYGVNS. V lost 4 bases and J 0 bases, leaving 13 bases between the germline ends. The CDR3 loop is CASSGAGSNSNQPQHF. Here the CDR3 DNA reads TGTGCCAGCAGTGGAGCGGGGTCTAATAGCAATCAGCCCCAGCATTTT.

The chain has TRBV5-1 and TRBJ2-3; maybe TRBD2 (6 bases). Deletions cut 3 bases from V and 3 bases from J, with 20 bases between. The CDR3 is made up of 17 amino acids. Germline V CDR1 and CDR2: SGHRS, YFSETQ. The CDR3 sequence: CASSSGDWRGSTDTQYF. DNA of the CDR3: TGCGCCAGCAGCTCCGGCGATTGGCGGGGAAGTACAGATACGCAGTATTTT.

This rearrangement joins TRBV2 to TRBJ1-2; 7 nucleotides align to TRBD1. The junction had 8 bases not matched to a gene; V was cut back by 4 bases and J by 6 bases. Germline lookup yields CDR1 SNHLY and CDR2 FYNNEI. This CDR3 region has 14 residues. The CDR3 nucleotides read TGTGCCAGCAGTGCTCGACAGGGAGGAAATGGCTACACCTTC. Translating it yields CASSARQGGNGYTF.

The J gene is TRBJ1-1, the V gene TRBV28; TRBD1 aligns across 8 bases. Germline assignment: CDR1 MDHEN and CDR2 SYDVKM. The CDR3 sequence is 12 residues long. The junction had 2 bases not matched to a gene; V was cut back by 1 base and J by 10 bases. This chain's CDR3 is CASSLSDRGAFF. Here the CDR3 DNA reads TGTGCCAGCAGTTTATCCGACAGGGGAGCTTTCTTT.

V is TRBV5-1 and J is TRBJ1-1; TRBD1 agrees at 11 bases. The CDR3 is 15 amino acids. Germline values: CDR1 SGHRS, CDR2 YFSETQ. V gave up 0 bases and J gave up 7 bases; unmatched junction bases: 5. CDR3 nucleotides: TGCGCCAGCAGCTTGGGCGGACAGGGGGCGGGTGAAGCTTTCTTT. Its translation is CASSLGGQGAGEAFF.